This TCR beta chain was captured in a study of identical twins. Regarding the study as a whole: Interpretation of the results relied on cross-sectional statistical analysis and not on following the same donors. Shared out-of-frame alpha sequences (those common to twins) showed excess low generation probability.

V lost 6 bases to trimming and J lost 3 bases, with 12 bases between them. Germline values: CDR1 MDHEN, CDR2 SYDVKM. CDR3 size: 13 residues. A note on this clonotype: What it binds is unknown.

The cDNA had a unique molecular identifier and a template-switch universal primer site. TCRdb re-analysed the 5' RACE reads in MiXCR, keeping a single row per CDR3 protein. In the table there are 1.5 million to 2 million distinct CDR3 sequences, about 30% of which are singletons. This clonotype was obtained from a newborn girl in good health. Source material: cord blood. The V call is TRBV28, the J call TRBJ2-7, with D unresolved. The CDR3 bases are TGTGCCAGCAGCCGACACTTATACTACGAGCAGTACTTC. Translated: CASSRHLYYEQYF.